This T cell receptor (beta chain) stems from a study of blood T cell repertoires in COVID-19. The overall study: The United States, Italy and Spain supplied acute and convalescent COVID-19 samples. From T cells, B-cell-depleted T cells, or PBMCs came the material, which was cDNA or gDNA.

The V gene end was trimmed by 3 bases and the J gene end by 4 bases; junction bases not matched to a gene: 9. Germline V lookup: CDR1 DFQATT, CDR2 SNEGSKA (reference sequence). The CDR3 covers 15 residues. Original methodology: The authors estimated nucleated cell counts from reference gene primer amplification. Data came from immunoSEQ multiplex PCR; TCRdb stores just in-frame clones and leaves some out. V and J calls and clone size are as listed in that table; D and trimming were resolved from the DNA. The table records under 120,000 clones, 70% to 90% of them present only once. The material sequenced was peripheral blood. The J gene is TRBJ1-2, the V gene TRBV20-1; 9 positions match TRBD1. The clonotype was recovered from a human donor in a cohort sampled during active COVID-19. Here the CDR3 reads CSASPGTGIAYGYTF. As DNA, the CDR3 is TGCAGTGCTAGTCCGGGGACAGGGATAGCCTATGGCTACACCTTC.